The T cell receptor beta chain described here comes from a study of T cell clonotyping in hematopoietic cell transplantation. Findings and caveats of the study: At the given depth, recipient repertoires were over 97% de novo clonotypes.

The CDR3 extends over 14 amino acids. CDR1 SGHRS and CDR2 YFSETQ come from the germline V gene. Deletions cut 2 bases from V and 4 bases from J, with 10 bases between. In its sample, this clone was seen a few times. Its antigen remains unknown. This table comes from immunoSEQ multiplex PCR, and its TCRdb copy is limited to in-frame clones, with some not included. The sample comprises some 6,000 clones, 78% of which are singletons, and roughly 34% rests with the top ten. This chain links TRBV5-1 with TRBJ2-1, with D perhaps given as TRBD1 or TRBD2 (5 bases each). The sequences come from peripheral blood mononuclear cells, collected 180 days after allogeneic stem cell transplant. This clonotype was obtained from a male patient between 65 and 85 years old who had an allogeneic stem cell transplant from an unrelated donor, so T cells may come from the graft donor. Some clones in this sample may be carry-over from other donors' samples. The CDR3 is CASSFPGAYNEQFF. As DNA, the CDR3 is TGCGCCAGCAGCTTCCCCGGGGCGTACAATGAGCAGTTCTTC.